One sample yielded the 20 T cell receptor beta chains listed below, sequenced in a study of CD8 T cells in ankylosing spondylitis. TCRdb processed the 5' RACE reads anew with MiXCR; each CDR3 protein has one entry. The sample holds about 340,000 distinct CDR3 sequences, roughly 20% seen once. The sequenced material came from blood, either unsorted or a sorted T cell fraction (not recorded which). These receptors all come from a male donor with ankylosing spondylitis or in good health (not recorded which).

This clonotype showed up just a few times. This rearrangement joins TRBV29-1 to TRBJ2-1; D possibly corresponds to TRBD1 (6 bases). The CDR3 spans 14 residues. Trimming removed 3 bases at V and 5 bases at J, with 14 bases between. Germline V gives CDR1 SQVTM, CDR2 ANQGSEA. The CDR3 DNA reads TGCAGCGTTGAGGTCGGGGACACTAACAATGAGCAGTTCTTC. Its translation: CSVEVGDTNNEQFF.

In DNA form, the CDR3 reads TGTGCCAGCAGCCCGAGAACAGGCCCAGTGGGGGAGCAGTACTTC. Amino acid sequence: CASSPRTGPVGEQYF. The chain has TRBV7-9 and TRBJ2-7, with a tentative D call TRBD1 (5 bases). Between the trimmed V and J ends, which lost 5 bases and 7 bases, there was a span of 21 bases. The germline CDR1 and CDR2 sequences are SEHNR and FQNEAQ (reference sequence). This CDR3 is built from 15 residues. The full variable domain, its missing parts supplied by reference TRBV7-9 and TRBJ2-7, is DTGVSQNPRHKITKRGQNVTFRCDPISEHNRLYWYRQTLGQGPEFLTYFQNEAQLEKSRLLSDRFSAERPKGSFSTLEIQRTEQGDSAMYLCASSPRTGPVGEQYFGPGTRLTVT.

The sample holds a few counts of this clonotype. The rearrangement joins TRBV11-2 to TRBJ2-3; D is ambiguous. Germline CDR1 is SGHAT and CDR2 is FQNNGV. The CDR3 has 17 residues. The V gene lost 4 bases and the J gene lost 0 bases, with 17 bases spanning the gap. The CDR3 region has the DNA TGTGCCAGCAGCTCCCCCGATCGTAAAACTAGCACAGATACGCAGTATTTT. It yields the protein CASSSPDRKTSTDTQYF.

The chain couples TRBV5-1 to TRBJ2-3; tentatively, D is TRBD1 (6 bases). V was trimmed by 0 bases and J by 10 bases, leaving 15 bases between them. The CDR3 loop spans 14 amino acids. The germline gives CDR1 SGHRS, CDR2 YFSETQ. The CDR3 region has the DNA TGCGCCAGCAGCTTGGGCTGGGGGCAGCGACCGCAGTATTTT. It yields the protein CASSLGWGQRPQYF.

This chain uses TRBV4-1 with TRBJ2-3; no firm D call. V lost 5 bases and J 8 bases, leaving 11 bases between the germline ends. The CDR3 runs 12 residues. Germline CDR1 and CDR2: MGHRA and YSYEKL. The CDR3: CASSSPAVTQYF. The CDR3 coding sequence is TGCGCCAGCAGCTCCCCAGCCGTTACGCAGTATTTT.

This rearrangement joins TRBV12-3 or TRBV12-4 to TRBJ2-5; TRBD1 agrees at 8 bases. Unmatched junction bases numbered 7, after V lost 0 bases and J lost 4 bases. The CDR3 has 16 amino acids. CDR3 in amino acids: CASSLATGQGGETQYF. The CDR3 DNA follows: TGTGCCAGCAGTTTAGCTACAGGACAGGGCGGAGAGACCCAGTACTTC.

The gene calls are TRBV28 and TRBJ2-5; D is perhaps TRBD1 or TRBD2 (5 bases each). Trimming took off 6 bases at V and 5 bases at J, with 10 bases between the two ends. Germline V gene data show CDR1 as MDHEN and CDR2 as SYDVKM. The CDR3 is 12 residues long. The CDR3 sequence is CASRGRGETQYF. The CDR3 region has the DNA TGTGCCAGCAGGGGGCGCGGGGAGACCCAGTACTTC.

The chain's CDR3 is CASRGQTESYNSPLHF. The CDR3 DNA sequence: TGCGCCAGCAGGGGACAAACCGAATCCTATAATTCACCCCTCCACTTT. The rearrangement links TRBV5-1 to TRBJ1-6, with D maybe TRBD1 (6 bases). Trimming stripped 5 bases from V and 1 base from J, with 13 bases between. The CDR3 extends over 16 amino acids. CDR1 SGHRS and CDR2 YFSETQ come from the germline V gene.

This clonotype occurred a few times. The chain links TRBV29-1 to TRBJ2-2; D is unclear. Germline V gene sequence: CDR1 SQVTM, CDR2 ANQGSEA. Between the trimmed V and J ends, which lost 8 bases and 0 bases, there was a span of 10 bases. CDR3 size: 13 residues. For the CDR3, the DNA is TGCAGCTCTAACTCCCCGAACACCGGGGAGCTGTTTTTT. Translating gives CSSNSPNTGELFF.

This clonotype appeared a few times. This chain links TRBV9 with TRBJ2-5; D remains ambiguous. The V gene's germline CDR1 is SGDLS and CDR2 YYNGEE. V was shortened by 4 bases and J by 4 bases, with 11 bases between the two germline ends. The length of the CDR3 is 13 residues. CDR3 sequence reads: CASSPPGRETQYF. CDR3 nucleotides: TGTGCCAGCAGCCCGCCCGGCCGAGAGACCCAGTACTTC.

The chain links TRBV6-1 to TRBJ2-1; a weak D match, TRBD1 (5 bases). The CDR3 is 15 amino acids. The V and J ends lost 0 bases and 1 base respectively, with 7 bases between them. The germline V gene encodes CDR1 MNHNS and CDR2 SASEGT. The CDR3 region is CASSEATGSYNEQFF. The DNA for the CDR3 is TGTGCCAGCAGTGAAGCCACAGGTTCCTACAATGAGCAGTTCTTC.

This clonotype appeared many times. The genes are TRBV10-2 and TRBJ1-6; tentatively, D is TRBD1 (5 bases). Germline lookup yields CDR1 WSHSY and CDR2 SAAADI. The CDR3 sequence is 15 residues long. Trimming shortened V by 0 bases and J by 9 bases, and 12 bases separated the two germline ends. The CDR3 nucleotides read TGCGCCAGCAGTGAGTCTCTTGGGACCTCTTCACCCCTCCACTTT. It yields the protein CASSESLGTSSPLHF.

This clonotype was counted only a few times. This chain links TRBV7-6 with TRBJ2-1; no definite D call. Deletions cut 4 bases from V and 10 bases from J, with 17 bases between. CDR1 and CDR2 (germline): SGHVS, FNYEAQ. The CDR3 extends over 14 amino acids. The CDR3 sequence: CASSSGPPTMEQFF. The CDR3 DNA follows: TGTGCCAGCAGCTCCGGGCCTCCTACAATGGAGCAGTTCTTC.

The chain recombines TRBV2 with TRBJ2-2; D is possibly TRBD1 (5 bases). With 7 bases removed from V and 5 bases from J, the gap between germline ends came to 14 bases. The germline V gene has CDR1 SNHLY and CDR2 FYNNEI. CDR3 length: 14 amino acids. The chain's CDR3 is CASNLVRTTGELFF. The CDR3 DNA reads as TGTGCCAGCAATCTGGTCAGGACAACCGGGGAGCTGTTTTTT. The entire variable domain, with the rest obtained from reference TRBV2 and TRBJ2-2, is as follows: EPEVTQTPSHQVTQMGQEVILRCVPISNHLYFYWYRQILGQKVEFLVSFYNNEISEKSEIFDDQFSVERPDGSNFTLKIRSTKLEDSAMYFCASNLVRTTGELFFGEGSRLTVL.

The CDR3: CASSLGPPETQYF. The CDR3 DNA follows: TGTGCCAGCAGCCTCGGACCACCGGAGACCCAGTACTTC. J is TRBJ2-5 and V is TRBV7-8; no clear D. V lost 5 bases to trimming and J lost 5 bases, with 12 bases between them. Looked up from germline, CDR1 is SGHVS and CDR2 is FQNEAQ. The CDR3 has 13 amino acids.

This clonotype was counted only a few times. The gene calls are TRBV20-1 and TRBJ2-2; D is undetermined. Germline CDR1 and CDR2: DFQATT and SNEGSKA (reference sequence). Trimming left V 2 bases short and J 5 bases short, with 12 bases between. The CDR3 sequence is 14 residues long. The CDR3 is CSARNAGLTGELFF. Written as DNA, the CDR3 is TGCAGTGCTAGAAACGCAGGTCTTACCGGGGAGCTGTTTTTT.

This clonotype showed up many times. The chain couples TRBV29-1 to TRBJ1-1; tentative D call: TRBD1 (5 bases). The V gene lost 4 bases and the J gene lost 11 bases, with 17 bases spanning the gap. The germline V gene has CDR1 SQVTM and CDR2 ANQGSEA. This CDR3 contains 12 residues. The CDR3 sequence is CSVVGSEWGAFF. The CDR3, as DNA: TGCAGCGTTGTGGGTTCCGAGTGGGGGGCTTTCTTT.

V and J are TRBV4-2 and TRBJ2-1; 9 bases agree with TRBD2. Germline V lookup: CDR1 LGHNA, CDR2 YNFKEQ. V shed 3 bases, J shed 1 base, and the junction held 4 bases outside the gene matches. The CDR3 has 16 amino acids. CDR3 loop: CASSQRRGGSYNEQFF. For the CDR3, the DNA is TGTGCCAGCAGCCAGCGGCGGGGGGGTTCCTACAATGAGCAGTTCTTC.

The J gene is TRBJ2-2, the V gene TRBV5-4; D not certain. The CDR3 loop spans 15 amino acids. Trimming took off 0 bases at V and 2 bases at J, with 8 bases between the two ends. The germline V gene has CDR1 SGHNT and CDR2 YYREEE (reference sequence). The CDR3 bases are TGTGCCAGCAGCTTGGTTCATTCCAACACCGGGGAGCTGTTTTTT. Its protein is CASSLVHSNTGELFF.

The gene calls are TRBV12-3 or TRBV12-4 and TRBJ2-3; D uncertain. This CDR3 is built from 13 residues. V lost 7 bases and J 3 bases, leaving 11 bases between the germline ends. The CDR3 is CASTRWMTDTQYF. Here the CDR3 DNA reads TGTGCCAGCACCCGCTGGATGACAGATACGCAGTATTTT.